This TCR beta chain was identified during a study of control samples from healthy donors and cancer patients. This CDR3 has 14 residues. Per the germline V gene, CDR1 is MNHEY and CDR2 is SVGAGI. V was trimmed by 6 bases and J by 2 bases, leaving 11 bases between them. Only in-frame clones appear in the TCRdb table, and some are missing; sequencing was by immunoSEQ multiplex PCR. Seen here are roughly 170,000 clones, 75% to 95% observed once, and the top ten hold roughly 2%. The sample comprised blood. V is TRBV6-5 and J is TRBJ1-5; no firm D call. This TCR derives from a woman between 35 and 50 years old in good health. CDR3 sequence (DNA): TGTGCCAGCAGCAAAAGGGCCCGCAATCAGCCCCAGCATTTT. This gives the protein CASSKRARNQPQHF.